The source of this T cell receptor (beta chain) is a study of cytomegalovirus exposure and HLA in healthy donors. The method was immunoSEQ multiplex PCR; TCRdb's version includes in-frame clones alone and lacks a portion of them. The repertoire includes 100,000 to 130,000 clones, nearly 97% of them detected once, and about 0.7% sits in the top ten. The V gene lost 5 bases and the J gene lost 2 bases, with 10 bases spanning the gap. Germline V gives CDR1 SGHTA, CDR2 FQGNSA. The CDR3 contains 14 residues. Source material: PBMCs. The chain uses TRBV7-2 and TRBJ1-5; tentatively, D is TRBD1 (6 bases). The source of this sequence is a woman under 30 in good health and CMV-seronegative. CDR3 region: CASSEQGGNQPQHF. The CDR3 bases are TGTGCCAGCAGCGAACAGGGAGGCAATCAGCCCCAGCATTTT.